This is a list of T cell receptor beta chains from one sample in a study of siplizumab effects on memory and regulatory T cells. Libraries were prepared by immunoSEQ multiplex PCR; TCRdb keeps only in-frame clonotypes and omits some of them. The table has about 10,000 clones, 40% to 55% seen once; the top ten hold less than 25%. These TCRs' antigens remain unknown. The specimen was CFSE-low (dividing) CD4+ T cells sorted from an allogeneic mixed lymphocyte reaction. The receptors come from a human donor in good health; the cells came from an allogeneic mixed lymphocyte reaction. The CDR3 runs from the conserved cysteine through the conserved F or W. D genes are given only for firm matches. For some rows the clone size is stated as once, few or many, or as a class when expanded; others skip it.

abundance | j_gene | len | d_gene | v_gene | CDR3aa | CDR3nt
NA | TRBJ1-5 | 15 | NA | TRBV5-5 | CASPPEVRGRQPQHF | TGTGCCAGCCCCCCGGAAGTGAGGGGGAGACAGCCCCAGCATTTT
medium-sized | TRBJ2-5 | 13 | NA | TRBV7-2 | CASGKRDQETQYF | TGTGCCAGCGGTAAGCGGGACCAAGAGACCCAGTACTTC
medium-sized | TRBJ1-1 | 14 | NA | TRBV14 | CASSSPGMNTEAFF | TGTGCCAGCAGCTCCCCTGGCATGAACACTGAAGCTTTCTTT
medium-sized | TRBJ2-7 | 17 | TRBD2 | TRBV19 | CASSMVASGRVPYEQYF | TGTGCCAGTAGTATGGTTGCTAGCGGGAGGGTCCCCTACGAGCAGTACTTC
once | TRBJ2-5 | 16 | TRBD2 | TRBV4-2 | CASSQDPAGGGETQYF | TGTGCCAGCAGCCAAGATCCAGCGGGGGGTGGGGAGACCCAGTACTTC
few | TRBJ2-3 | 15 | NA | TRBV7-2 | CASSFAGRNTDTQYF | TGTGCCAGCAGCTTCGCTGGGCGGAACACAGATACGCAGTATTTT
few | TRBJ1-1 | 13 | TRBD1 | TRBV5-4 | CASSVDRDTEAFF | TGTGCCAGCAGCGTGGACAGGGACACTGAAGCTTTCTTT
once | TRBJ2-7 | 14 | NA | TRBV28 | CASFGAAPRYEQYF | TGTGCCAGCTTTGGGGCGGCCCCCCGGTACGAGCAGTACTTC
NA | TRBJ1-5 | 17 | NA | TRBV4-1 | CASSQESTASINQPQHF | TGCGCCAGCAGCCAAGAATCGACGGCCAGTATCAATCAGCCCCAGCATTTT
NA | TRBJ2-7 | 13 | NA | TRBV7-9 | CASSATSSYEQYF | TGTGCCAGCAGCGCGACGAGCTCCTACGAGCAGTACTTC
medium-sized | TRBJ1-2 | 17 | TRBD1 | TRBV9 | CASSVGLRPGQGYGYTF | TGTGCCAGCAGCGTAGGGCTTCGGCCGGGACAGGGTTATGGCTACACCTTC
few | TRBJ1-1 | 10 | NA | TRBV21-1 | CASREAEAFF | TGTGCCAGCAGGGAAGCTGAAGCTTTCTTT
medium-sized | TRBJ2-6 | 16 | TRBD1 | TRBV27 | CASSLQTGAGANVLTF | TGTGCCAGCAGTCTGCAGACAGGGGCTGGGGCCAACGTCCTGACTTTC
medium-sized | TRBJ1-5 | 13 | NA | TRBV2 | CASNSGGDQPQHF | TGTGCCAGCAACTCGGGGGGGGATCAGCCCCAGCATTTT
NA | TRBJ2-7 | 15 | NA | TRBV5-1 | CASSHDVSYSYEQYF | TGCGCCAGCAGCCACGACGTCTCTTACTCCTACGAGCAGTACTTC
NA | TRBJ2-7 | 16 | NA | TRBV4-2 | CASSQVGGLRGYEQYF | TGTGCCAGCAGCCAAGTAGGCGGGCTGAGGGGTTACGAGCAGTACTTC
NA | TRBJ2-2 | 14 | NA | TRBV2 | CASRKGSGTGELFF | TGTGCCAGCCGCAAGGGTAGCGGAACCGGGGAGCTGTTTTTT
NA | TRBJ2-2 | 11 | NA | TRBV18 | CASSFTGELFF | TGTGCCAGCTCATTCACCGGGGAGCTGTTTTTT
NA | TRBJ2-2 | 19 | TRBD2 | TRBV19 | CASSGARRRAGVGTGELFF | TGTGCCAGTAGTGGAGCCCGGAGGCGTGCGGGAGTTGGTACCGGGGAGCTGTTTTTT
NA | TRBJ2-1 | 15 | NA | TRBV7-7 | CASSLLVRADNEQFF | TGTGCCAGCAGCTTATTAGTCAGAGCGGACAATGAGCAGTTCTTC
NA | TRBJ2-4 | 16 | TRBD2 | TRBV15 | CATSKGLAGGQNIQYF | TGTGCCACCAGCAAAGGACTAGCGGGAGGACAAAACATTCAGTACTTC
NA | TRBJ2-1 | 15 | TRBD2 | TRBV5-4 | CASSLGGRNLDEQFF | TGTGCCAGCAGCTTAGGCGGGAGAAATCTCGATGAGCAGTTCTTC
few | TRBJ2-5 | 13 | NA | TRBV5-4 | CASSSDPSGTQYF | TGTGCCAGCAGTTCGGACCCCAGCGGGACCCAGTACTTC
NA | TRBJ1-6 | 15 | NA | TRBV30 | CAWRIRLDRNSPLHF | TGTGCCTGGAGAATTAGGTTAGACCGTAATTCACCCCTCCACTTT
few | TRBJ2-7 | 14 | TRBD1 | TRBV4-2 | CASSLTGQGYEQYF | TGTGCCAGCAGCCTGACAGGACAGGGGTACGAGCAGTACTTC
once | TRBJ1-2 | 16 | NA | TRBV1 | CTSSRVVVRKTYGYTF | TGCACCAGCAGTAGAGTCGTTGTGCGAAAGACCTATGGCTACACCTTC
NA | TRBJ2-5 | 13 | TRBD1 | TRBV30 | CAWDRGHGETQYF | TGTGCCTGGGACAGGGGGCATGGGGAGACCCAGTACTTC
NA | TRBJ1-2 | 13 | NA | TRBV28 | CASSLGAGYGYTF | TGTGCCAGCAGTTTAGGGGCAGGCTATGGCTACACCTTC
few | TRBJ1-2 | 12 | TRBD1 | TRBV7-2 | CASSLSRGNATF | TGTGCCAGCAGCTTATCCAGGGGGAATGCAACCTTC
NA | TRBJ1-5 | 14 | TRBD1 | TRBV28 | CAGQTGGTSQPQHF | TGTGCCGGACAAACAGGGGGCACGAGTCAGCCCCAGCATTTT
NA | TRBJ2-1 | 15 | NA | TRBV27 | CASSSSGAVGGEQFF | TGTGCCAGCAGTTCCTCAGGGGCCGTCGGTGGTGAGCAGTTCTTC
medium-sized | TRBJ1-5 | 15 | NA | TRBV5-1 | CASSLGGYSNQPQHF | TGCGCCAGCAGCTTGGGGGGATATAGCAATCAGCCCCAGCATTTT
medium-sized | TRBJ1-1 | 13 | NA | TRBV7-9 | CASSNRGRTEAFF | TGTGCCAGCAGCAACCGGGGAAGGACTGAAGCTTTCTTT
once | TRBJ2-3 | 13 | NA | TRBV7-9 | CAERASGADTQYF | TGTGCCGAGAGGGCATCAGGAGCAGATACGCAGTATTTT
medium-sized | TRBJ1-5 | 12 | NA | TRBV19 | CASSIGQQPQHF | TGTGCCAGTAGTATAGGGCAACAGCCCCAGCATTTT
few | TRBJ1-3 | 14 | NA | TRBV9 | CASSPRSSSNTIYF | TGTGCCAGCAGCCCTCGCTCTAGCAGTAACACCATATATTTT
few | TRBJ2-7 | 11 | NA | TRBV20-1 | CSATTKYEQYF | TGCAGTGCTACAACAAAATACGAGCAGTACTTC
NA | TRBJ2-3 | 14 | NA | TRBV11-2 | CASSLAGRPDTQYF | TGTGCCAGCAGCTTAGCAGGGAGGCCAGATACGCAGTATTTT
NA | TRBJ2-4 | 14 | TRBD1 | TRBV30 | CAWSRDRVADIQYF | TGTGCCTGGAGCCGGGACAGGGTTGCGGACATTCAGTACTTC
few | TRBJ2-2 | 16 | NA | TRBV7-9 | CASSLRVAANTGELFF | TGTGCCAGCAGCTTAAGGGTAGCCGCGAACACCGGGGAGCTGTTTTTT
medium-sized | TRBJ1-1 | 16 | TRBD1 | TRBV5-1 | CASSLRQGELNTEAFF | TGCGCCAGCAGCCTACGACAGGGGGAACTGAACACTGAAGCTTTCTTT
NA | TRBJ2-1 | 20 | TRBD2 | TRBV27 | CASSLYRGLAGDSPWNEQFF | TGTGCCAGCAGTTTATACAGGGGTTTAGCGGGAGACTCCCCTTGGAATGAGCAGTTCTTC
NA | TRBJ2-1 | 20 | TRBD1 | TRBV27 | CASTGGRGGGSSYLYNEQFF | TGTGCCAGCACTGGGGGTAGAGGGGGCGGTTCATCTTACTTGTACAATGAGCAGTTCTTC
few | TRBJ2-5 | 11 | NA | TRBV20-1 | CSATVQETQYF | TGCAGTGCCACAGTCCAAGAGACCCAGTACTTC